What follows are 9 T cell receptor beta chains derived from one specimen sequenced in a study of T-cell memory formation after mild COVID-19. One entry per CDR3 protein, called by TCRdb with MiXCR from the 5' RACE reads. Here the sample spans about 350,000 distinct CDR3 sequences, roughly 15% being singletons. The sample consisted of PBMCs or a T cell subset sorted from them (not recorded which). The receptors originated from a man between 18 and 29 years old who had mild COVID-19 (a few samples of this study predate the infection). Cell type and time point are not known.

This clonotype was found a few times. The V call is TRBV10-3, the J call TRBJ2-3, with 12 bases identical to TRBD2. J gave up 3 bases and V 7 bases, and 8 bases lay outside the gene matches. CDR3 length equals 16 residues. Germline V gives CDR1 ENHRY, CDR2 SYGVKD. The chain's CDR3 is CAITETSGGLTDTQYF. The CDR3 DNA reads as TGTGCCATCACAGAAACTAGCGGGGGGTTGACAGATACGCAGTATTTT.

The rearrangement joins TRBV27 to TRBJ2-5; TRBD2 aligns across 7 bases. The CDR3 covers 13 residues. The germline V gene has CDR1 MNHEY and CDR2 SMNVEV (reference sequence). The V gene end was trimmed by 5 bases and the J gene end by 6 bases; junction bases not matched to a gene: 6. CDR3 bases: TGTGCCAGCAGTCCGGGGGGACGGAAGACCCAGTACTTC. Residues: CASSPGGRKTQYF.

This clonotype was recorded a few times. This chain joins TRBV5-4 and TRBJ2-5; 10 bases agree with TRBD2. There are 14 residues in the CDR3. CDR1 and CDR2 from the germline V gene are SGHNT and YYREEE (reference sequence). The V segment lost 5 bases and the J segment 2 bases; nucleotides outside the gene matches: 3. In DNA, the CDR3 is TGTGCCAGCAGGCGAGCGGGGGGGCAAGAGACCCAGTACTTC. Translated, it gives CASRRAGGQETQYF. Drawing the rest from reference TRBV5-4 and TRBJ2-5, the complete variable domain is ETGVTQSPTHLIKTRGQQVTLRCSSQSGHNTVSWYQQALGQGPQFIFQYYREEENGRGNFPPRFSGLQFPNYSSELNVNALELDDSALYLCASRRAGGQETQYFGPGTRLLVL.

The CDR3 loop is CASSYSKADNYGYTF. In DNA form, the CDR3 reads TGTGCCAGCAGTTACTCGAAAGCGGATAACTATGGCTACACCTTC. The chain recombines TRBV6-5 with TRBJ1-2; D gene ambiguous. Germline V gene sequence: CDR1 MNHEY, CDR2 SVGAGI. V dropped 0 bases and J dropped 1 base, with 9 bases sitting between them. CDR3 length equals 15 residues.

The J gene is TRBJ1-5, the V gene TRBV5-4, with 8 nucleotides matching TRBD1. Germline lookup yields CDR1 SGHNT and CDR2 YYREEE (reference sequence). This CDR3 comprises 14 residues. Trimming took 2 bases from V and 7 from J; bases not matched to a gene: 5. CDR3 DNA sequence: TGTGCCAGCAGCTTTTGGACAGGGCGGCAGCCCCAGCATTTT. Translation gives CASSFWTGRQPQHF.

J is TRBJ2-5 and V is TRBV19; the match to TRBD2 covers 7 bases. Germline V CDR1 and CDR2: LNHDA, SQIVND (reference sequence). CDR3 length equals 13 residues. After removal of 11 bases from V and 0 bases from J, the junction contained 6 bases not matched to a gene. The CDR3 DNA is TGTGCCGCCCAAGCGGGGAACCAAGAGACCCAGTACTTC. Translation gives CAAQAGNQETQYF.

This clonotype was seen only a few times. This sequence joins TRBV5-1 and TRBJ2-3; possible D gene TRBD1, 6 bases. The germline gives CDR1 SGHRS, CDR2 YFSETQ. This CDR3 spans 15 amino acids. V was cut by 3 bases and J by 6 bases, with 17 bases left in between. CDR3 amino acids: CASSSQTDRADTQYF. Written as DNA, the CDR3 is TGCGCCAGCAGCTCCCAAACGGACAGAGCCGATACGCAGTATTTT.

The chain carries TRBV7-2 and TRBJ2-3, with 12 bases matching TRBD2. The CDR3 is made up of 17 amino acids. Germline V gene data show CDR1 as SGHTA and CDR2 as FQGNSA. After removal of 5 bases from V and 7 bases from J, the junction contained 13 bases not matched to a gene. In DNA form, the CDR3 reads TGTGCCAGCAGCCATTCCCCCCTAGCGGGGGGGCCGAATACGCAGTATTTT. Encoded protein: CASSHSPLAGGPNTQYF.

This clonotype has just a few counts. V and J are TRBV7-9 and TRBJ2-1, with 7 bases fitting TRBD2. This CDR3 is built from 14 residues. Germline CDR1 reads SEHNR; CDR2 reads FQNEAQ (reference sequence). V was pared by 5 bases and J by 7 bases, with 8 bases of the junction left unmatched. CDR3 in DNA: TGTGCCAGCAGCGACGGGACTACCCTAAATGAGCAGTTCTTC. This gives the protein CASSDGTTLNEQFF.